This TCR beta chain comes out of a study of blood T cell repertoires in COVID-19. Study-wide background: There were acute and convalescent COVID-19 samples, and they came from the United States, Italy and Spain.

The germline CDR1 and CDR2 sequences are SGHNT and YENEEA. This CDR3 is built from 15 residues. V lost 1 base and J 0 bases, leaving 6 bases between the germline ends. In the original workflow: The assay estimated nucleated cells by amplifying reference gene primers. Produced via immunoSEQ multiplex PCR; TCRdb's table is partial and in-frame only. V and J calls and clone size come straight from that table; D and trimming were deduced from the DNA. The sample holds approximately 180,000 clones; around nine tenths are singletons and the top ten take 5% to 6.5%. Sequencing input: peripheral blood. The clonotype originates from a man aged 35-49 years with active or convalescent COVID-19. The chain joins TRBV11-3 to TRBJ1-4; D is undetermined. The CDR3 nucleotides read TGTGCCAGCAGCTTAGCCGGTGCAACTAATGAAAAACTGTTTTTT. It translates to CASSLAGATNEKLFF.